Presented here are 15 T cell receptor beta chains from one specimen sequenced in a study of graft-versus-host responses after intestinal transplantation. The method was immunoSEQ multiplex PCR; TCRdb's version includes in-frame clones alone and lacks a portion of them. The table lists 3,600 or so clones, roughly 72% of them singletons, with approximately 12% in the top ten. Investigators treated the graft tissue so that it released intraepithelial and lamina propria lymphocytes. This specimen was ileum tissue, taken about 1,000 days after intestinal transplantation. Receptors originate from a human patient who received an intestinal transplant, so some T cells may come from the graft donor.

The rearrangement joins TRBV5-5 to TRBJ2-2; TRBD2 is a possible D gene (5 bases). V shed 3 bases and J shed 0 bases, with 9 bases lying between them. The CDR3 runs to 15 residues. Germline V gene data show CDR1 as SGHKS and CDR2 as YYEKEE (reference sequence). DNA of the CDR3: TGTGCCAGCAGCTGGACCGGGACGAACACCGGGGAGCTGTTTTTT. Translated, it gives CASSWTGTNTGELFF.

This clone was detected a few times. The chain couples TRBV6-5 to TRBJ2-7; 7 bases are a match to TRBD1. The junction had 13 bases not matched to a gene; V was cut back by 2 bases and J by 12 bases. In germline, CDR1 is MNHEY, CDR2 SVGAGI. The CDR3 is 14 amino acids. This chain's CDR3 is CASSYTDSGGAWYF. As DNA, the CDR3 is TGTGCCAGCAGTTACACCGATTCAGGGGGAGCGTGGTACTTC.

Only one count was recorded for this clone. V gene TRBV18 combines with J gene TRBJ2-5; 7 bases are a match to TRBD2. CDR1 is KGHSH, CDR2 LQKENI, per germline. The CDR3 length is 13 residues. V was pared by 6 bases and J by 1 base, with 2 bases of the junction left unmatched. The CDR3, as DNA: TGTGCCAGCTCGGCGGGAGTCCAAGAGACCCAGTACTTC. It specifies CASSAGVQETQYF.

The rearrangement links TRBV6-1 to TRBJ2-7; maybe TRBD2 (5 bases). The CDR3 covers 14 residues. The V end was cut by 3 bases, the J end by 5 bases, with 14 bases between. The germline CDR1 and CDR2 sequences are MNHNS and SASEGT. The CDR3 loop is CASSDNQRPDEQYF. The CDR3 DNA is TGTGCCAGCAGTGATAACCAGCGGCCGGACGAGCAGTACTTC.

This clone was counted between two and nine times. This chain connects TRBV9 to TRBJ2-2, with 7 bases matching TRBD1. The V and J ends lost 4 bases and 2 bases, in that order; junction bases with no gene match: 5. Germline V gives CDR1 SGDLS, CDR2 YYNGEE. This CDR3 has 15 residues. The CDR3 coding sequence is TGTGCCAGCAGCTCCCGGACAGGAAACACCGGGGAGCTGTTTTTT. Protein sequence: CASSSRTGNTGELFF.

For this clone: Other DNA sequences in the sample encode the same CDR3. The CDR3 sequence: CASSPGQGSYNEQFF. The CDR3 DNA reads as TGTGCCAGCAGCCCTGGGCAGGGCTCCTACAATGAGCAGTTCTTC. The V call is TRBV5-4, the J call TRBJ2-1; D may be TRBD1 (5 bases). Germline V CDR1 and CDR2: SGHNT, YYREEE (reference sequence). V gave up 4 bases and J gave up 0 bases, with 11 bases separating them. The CDR3 extends over 15 amino acids.

V is TRBV18 and J is TRBJ1-1; D is ambiguous. The germline gives CDR1 KGHSH, CDR2 LQKENI. Deletions cut 4 bases from V and 3 bases from J, with 9 bases between. CDR3 size: 13 residues. For the CDR3, the DNA is TGTGCCAGCTCACGGGCAGAGTACACTGAAGCTTTCTTT. It yields the protein CASSRAEYTEAFF.

The chain is built from TRBV7-9 and TRBJ2-1; TRBD2 matches at 8 bases. This CDR3 comprises 16 residues. The germline gives CDR1 SEHNR, CDR2 FQNEAQ (reference sequence). V shed 5 bases, J shed 5 bases, and the junction held 11 bases outside the gene matches. The CDR3 loop reads CASSHSSGIGNNEQFF. The CDR3 DNA sequence: TGTGCCAGCAGCCACAGTAGCGGGATCGGGAACAATGAGCAGTTCTTC.

The V and J genes are TRBV29-1 and TRBJ1-2; D uncertain. V lost 6 bases and J lost 7, with 21 bases in between. Germline loops: CDR1 SQVTM, CDR2 ANQGSEA. This CDR3 contains 14 residues. The CDR3 loop reads CSVDVGRPGIGYTF. CDR3 bases: TGCAGCGTCGACGTTGGGCGACCTGGGATTGGCTACACCTTC.

This rearrangement joins TRBV19 to TRBJ1-5, with D possibly TRBD1 on 5 matching bases. The CDR3 contains 19 residues. Germline V gene lookup returns CDR1 LNHDA and CDR2 SQIVND (reference sequence). Trimming took off 0 bases at V and 2 bases at J, with 20 bases between the two ends. The CDR3 loop reads CASSIDVVRGSTGNQPQHF. Written as DNA, the CDR3 is TGTGCCAGTAGTATAGATGTAGTAAGGGGCTCAACTGGCAATCAGCCCCAGCATTTT.

The CDR3 bases are TGTGCCAGCAGTCTACGGTCACCCCTCCACTTT. Translating it yields CASSLRSPLHF. The rearrangement uses TRBV28 and TRBJ1-6; D gene uncertain. The length of the CDR3 is 11 residues. The V and J ends lost 5 bases and 10 bases respectively, with 6 bases between them. The germline gives CDR1 MDHEN, CDR2 SYDVKM.

The CDR3 DNA sequence: TGTGCCAGCAGCGTAGCTGGGACAGGGAACACCATATATTTT. Encoded protein: CASSVAGTGNTIYF. The chain couples TRBV9 to TRBJ1-3; 9 bases fit TRBD1. Germline assignment: CDR1 SGDLS and CDR2 YYNGEE. The CDR3 has 14 residues. Trimming took 0 bases from V and 7 from J; bases not matched to a gene: 2.

The V and J genes are TRBV5-1 and TRBJ2-7; weak D call: TRBD2 (6 bases). The CDR3 sequence is 15 residues long. Per germline, CDR1 SGHRS and CDR2 YFSETQ. V lost 2 bases and J 2 bases, leaving 14 bases between the germline ends. The CDR3 region has the DNA TGCGCCAGCAGCTTCGGGGACTTCGCTCCCTACGAGCAGTACTTC. Translating gives CASSFGDFAPYEQYF.

In this sample, this clone turned up once. The chain employs TRBV14 and TRBJ2-3; TRBD2 is a possible D gene (6 bases). Germline assignment: CDR1 SGHDN and CDR2 FVKESK. This CDR3 is built from 17 residues. Trimming left V 1 base short and J 4 bases short, with 18 bases between. CDR3 sequence (DNA): TGTGCCAGCAGCCAAGGGTCTAGCGCAGACGTCCCAGATACGCAGTATTTT. Its translation is CASSQGSSADVPDTQYF.

V usage is TRBV7-9 and J usage is TRBJ2-3; D gene ambiguous. V gave up 6 bases and J gave up 4 bases, with 14 bases separating them. The CDR3 is 14 amino acids. Per germline, CDR1 SEHNR and CDR2 FQNEAQ (reference sequence). The CDR3 loop reads CASSSDPGPDTQYF. The DNA for the CDR3 is TGTGCCAGCAGTTCCGATCCAGGTCCAGATACGCAGTATTTT.